This T cell receptor beta chain emerged from a study of control samples from healthy donors and cancer patients. V gave up 5 bases and J gave up 6 bases, with 13 bases separating them. Per germline, CDR1 GTSNPN and CDR2 SVGIG (reference sequence). The CDR3 sequence is 13 residues long. Only in-frame clones appear in the TCRdb table, and some are missing; sequencing was by immunoSEQ multiplex PCR. The profile shows tens of thousands of clones, approximately 89% of them singletons. The TCR was taken from a man between 45 and 60 years old in good health. The sample consisted of blood. This rearrangement joins TRBV30 to TRBJ1-4; weak D call: TRBD1 (5 bases). The CDR3 coding sequence is TGTGCCTGGGGGACTGGGGATGATGAAAAACTGTTTTTT. Translating gives CAWGTGDDEKLFF.